This paragraph covers one TCR beta chain sequence. No antigen is known for it. The data derive from a study of graft-versus-host responses after intestinal transplantation. At the level of the study: Anti-thymocyte globulin induction preceded two to three years of tacrolimus and steroid maintenance in all recipients. Broader study findings: Early post-transplant HvG declines were associated with peak circulating GvH clone levels. Individuals carrying graft-donor T cell macrochimerism showed high graft-versus-host to host-versus-graft clonal ratios in allografts.

CDR3 size: 14 residues. V trimming: 6 bases; J trimming: 2 bases; junction bases outside the gene matches: 6. Looked up from germline, CDR1 is MNHEY and CDR2 is SMNVEV (reference sequence). Clones were sequenced by immunoSEQ multiplex PCR, and TCRdb holds only the in-frame ones, with some missing. Among fewer than 50,000 clones listed, 90% to 95% were seen once. This sample comprised PBMCs, obtained 524 days after transplant. The V gene is TRBV27, the J gene TRBJ2-7; 8 nucleotides agree with TRBD1. The source is a human patient who received an intestinal transplant, so some T cells may come from the graft donor. The CDR3 spells CASSRNRGAYEQYF. The CDR3 nucleotides read TGTGCCAGCAGCAGGAACAGGGGGGCCTACGAGCAGTACTTC.